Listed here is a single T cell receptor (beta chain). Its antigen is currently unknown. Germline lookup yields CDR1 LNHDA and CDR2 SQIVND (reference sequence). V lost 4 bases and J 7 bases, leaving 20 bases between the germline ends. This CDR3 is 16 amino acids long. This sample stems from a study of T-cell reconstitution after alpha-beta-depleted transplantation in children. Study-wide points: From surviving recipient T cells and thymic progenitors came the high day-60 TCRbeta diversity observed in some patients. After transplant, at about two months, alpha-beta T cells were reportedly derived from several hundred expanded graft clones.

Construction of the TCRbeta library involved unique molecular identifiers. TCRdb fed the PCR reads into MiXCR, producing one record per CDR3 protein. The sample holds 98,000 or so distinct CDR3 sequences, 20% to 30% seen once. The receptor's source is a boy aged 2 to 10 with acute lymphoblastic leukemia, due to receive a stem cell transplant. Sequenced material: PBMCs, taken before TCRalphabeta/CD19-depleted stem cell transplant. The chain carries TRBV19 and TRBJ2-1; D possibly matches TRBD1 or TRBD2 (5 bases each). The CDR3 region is CASSTPGTGVSNEQFF. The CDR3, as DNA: TGTGCCAGTAGTACCCCCGGGACGGGCGTCTCGAATGAGCAGTTCTTC.